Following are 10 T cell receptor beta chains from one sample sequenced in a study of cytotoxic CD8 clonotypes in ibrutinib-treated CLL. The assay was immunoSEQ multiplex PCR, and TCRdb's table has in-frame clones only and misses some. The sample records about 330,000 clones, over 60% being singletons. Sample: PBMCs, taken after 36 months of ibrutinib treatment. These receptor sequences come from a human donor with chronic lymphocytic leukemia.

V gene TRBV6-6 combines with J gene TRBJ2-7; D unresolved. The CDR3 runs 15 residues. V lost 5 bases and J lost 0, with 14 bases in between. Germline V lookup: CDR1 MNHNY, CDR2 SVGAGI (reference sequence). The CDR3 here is CASSPSATNSYEQYF. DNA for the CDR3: TGTGCCAGCAGTCCAAGTGCTACCAACTCCTACGAGCAGTACTTC.

The chain's CDR3 is CASSVSGETQYF. DNA of the CDR3: TGTGCCAGCAGTGTGTCGGGGGAGACCCAGTACTTC. V and J are TRBV25-1 and TRBJ2-5; D is perhaps TRBD2 (5 bases). The CDR3 extends over 12 amino acids. Trimming took 4 bases from V and 5 from J, leaving 8 bases between them. Germline-derived CDR1 and CDR2 are MGHDK and SYGVNS.

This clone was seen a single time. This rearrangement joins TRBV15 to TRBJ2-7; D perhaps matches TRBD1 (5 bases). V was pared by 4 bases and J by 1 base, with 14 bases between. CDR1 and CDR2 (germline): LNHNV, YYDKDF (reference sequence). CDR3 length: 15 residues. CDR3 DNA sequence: TGTGCCACCAGCACCCGTATAGCAGGGTCCTACGAGCAGTACTTC. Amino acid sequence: CATSTRIAGSYEQYF.

The CDR3 DNA reads TGTGCCAGCAGCGTAGGAAGGAATTCACCCCTCCACTTT. This translates into CASSVGRNSPLHF. The gene calls are TRBV9 and TRBJ1-6; D ambiguous. The V end was cut by 0 bases, the J end by 7 bases, with 5 bases between. The CDR3 has 13 residues. CDR1 and CDR2 (germline): SGDLS, YYNGEE.

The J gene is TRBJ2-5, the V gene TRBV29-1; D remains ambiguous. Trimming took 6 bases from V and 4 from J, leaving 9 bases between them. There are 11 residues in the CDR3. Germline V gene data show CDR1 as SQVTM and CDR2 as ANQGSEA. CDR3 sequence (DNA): TGCAGCGTCCCCGTGGGAGAGACCCAGTACTTC. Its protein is CSVPVGETQYF. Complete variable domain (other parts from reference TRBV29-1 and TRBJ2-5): SAVISQKPSRDICQRGTSLTIQCQVDSQVTMMFWYRQQPGQSLTLIATANQGSEATYESGFVIDKFPISRPNLTFSTLTVSNMSPEDSSIYLCSVPVGETQYFGPGTRLLVL.

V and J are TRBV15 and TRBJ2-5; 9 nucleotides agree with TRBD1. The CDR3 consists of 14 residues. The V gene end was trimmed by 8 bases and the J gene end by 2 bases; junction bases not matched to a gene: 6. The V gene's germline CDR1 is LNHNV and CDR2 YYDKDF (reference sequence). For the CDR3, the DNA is TGTGCCACCTCGACAGGGGGGTTTCAAGAGACCCAGTACTTC. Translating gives CATSTGGFQETQYF.

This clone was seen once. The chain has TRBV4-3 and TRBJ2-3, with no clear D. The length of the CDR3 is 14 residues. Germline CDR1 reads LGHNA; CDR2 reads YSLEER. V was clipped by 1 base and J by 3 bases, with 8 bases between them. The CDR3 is CASSQGAGTDTQYF. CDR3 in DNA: TGCGCCAGCAGCCAAGGGGCAGGTACAGATACGCAGTATTTT.

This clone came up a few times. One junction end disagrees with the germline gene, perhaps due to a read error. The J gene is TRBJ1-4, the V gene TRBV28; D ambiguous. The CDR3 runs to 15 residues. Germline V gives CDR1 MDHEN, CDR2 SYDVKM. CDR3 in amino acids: CASGLLTENNEKLFF. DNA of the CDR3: TGTGCCAGCGGTTTGCTGACCGAAAATAATGAAAAACTGTTTTTT.

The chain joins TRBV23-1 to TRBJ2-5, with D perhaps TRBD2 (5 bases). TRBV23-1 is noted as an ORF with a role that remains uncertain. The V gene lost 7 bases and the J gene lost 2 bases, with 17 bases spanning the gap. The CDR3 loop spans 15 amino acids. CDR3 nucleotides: TGCGCCAGCACCCCTCGTTACGGGGAACAAGAGACCCAGTACTTC. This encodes CASTPRYGEQETQYF.

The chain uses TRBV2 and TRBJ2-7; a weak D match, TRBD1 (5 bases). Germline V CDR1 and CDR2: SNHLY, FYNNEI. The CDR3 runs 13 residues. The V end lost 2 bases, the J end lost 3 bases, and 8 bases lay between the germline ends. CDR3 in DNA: TGTGCCAGCAGTGAAAGACAGTACTACGAGCAGTACTTC. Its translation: CASSERQYYEQYF.